This T cell receptor (beta chain) was documented in a study of T cells in Graves' hyperthyroidism and ophthalmopathy. Study overall: The blood sample was taken at first diagnosis, before treatment began. Study observations and caveats: The majority of expanded thyroid clonotypes above 0.001 also appeared in blood.

Researchers took RNA transcripts and amplified the TCR beta CDR3 regions from them. During a first-round RT-PCR of the TCR CDR3, the HTBI primer set was used. Each CDR3 protein is one row after TCRdb ran MiXCR on the multiplex PCR reads. The data show about 640,000 distinct CDR3 sequences, with around 20% seen just once and 34% held by the top ten. This clonotype has just a few counts. Its antigen is not identified. On the basis of clinical symptoms, serum thyroxine and TRAb, thyroid ultrasound and orbital computed tomography, diagnoses were made. Fresh peripheral blood, approximately 9.7 ml, was the source of the PBMCs. The TCR was taken from a man aged 30 to 39 with Graves' ophthalmopathy. Sequenced: blood.

The CDR3 nucleotides read TGTGCCAGCAGTCGAGAAGAACTTATATCTGGAAACACCATATATTTT. It encodes CASSREELISGNTIYF. J is TRBJ1-3 and V is TRBV14; no definite D call. The ends were cut back, 6 bases at V and 1 base at J, with 16 bases in the middle. The CDR3 runs 16 residues. Germline V gene sequence: CDR1 SGHDN, CDR2 FVKESK.